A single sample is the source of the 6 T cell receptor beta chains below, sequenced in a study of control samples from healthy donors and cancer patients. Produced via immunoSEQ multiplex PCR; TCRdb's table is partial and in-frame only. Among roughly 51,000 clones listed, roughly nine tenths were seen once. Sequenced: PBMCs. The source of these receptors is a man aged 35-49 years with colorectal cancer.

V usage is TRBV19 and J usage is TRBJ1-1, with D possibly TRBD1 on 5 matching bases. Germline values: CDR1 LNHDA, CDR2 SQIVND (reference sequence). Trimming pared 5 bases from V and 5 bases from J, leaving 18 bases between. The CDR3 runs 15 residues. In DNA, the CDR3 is TGTGCCAGTAGTTACCAGACAGTAAAAAAGACTGAAGCTTTCTTT. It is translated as CASSYQTVKKTEAFF. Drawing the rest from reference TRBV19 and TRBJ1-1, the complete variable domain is DGGITQSPKYLFRKEGQNVTLSCEQNLNHDAMYWYRQDPGQGLRLIYYSQIVNDFQKGDIAEGYSVSREKKESFPLTVTSAQKNPTAFYLCASSYQTVKKTEAFFGQGTRLTVV.

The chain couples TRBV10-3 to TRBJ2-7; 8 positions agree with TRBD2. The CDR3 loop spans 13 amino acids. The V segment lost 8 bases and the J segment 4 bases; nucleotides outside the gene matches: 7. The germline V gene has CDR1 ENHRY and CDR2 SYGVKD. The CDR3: CAIGAGGGYEQYF. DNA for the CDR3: TGTGCCATCGGGGCGGGAGGCGGGTACGAGCAGTACTTC.

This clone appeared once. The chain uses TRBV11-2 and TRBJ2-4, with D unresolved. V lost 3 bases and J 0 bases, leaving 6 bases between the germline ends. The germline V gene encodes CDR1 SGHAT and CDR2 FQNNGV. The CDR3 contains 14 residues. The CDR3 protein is CASSFGVAKNIQYF. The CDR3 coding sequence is TGTGCCAGCAGCTTCGGAGTAGCCAAAAACATTCAGTACTTC.

CDR3 sequence (DNA): TGTGCCAGCAGCCTTTGGACAGGGGTCGTTGGGCCCCAGCATTTT. Translation: CASSLWTGVVGPQHF. This chain joins TRBV28 and TRBJ1-5; TRBD1 aligns across 9 bases. CDR1 is MDHEN and CDR2 is SYDVKM in the germline V gene. The CDR3 has 15 amino acids. Germline trimming cut 6 bases from V and 9 bases from J; bases unmatched to any gene: 12.

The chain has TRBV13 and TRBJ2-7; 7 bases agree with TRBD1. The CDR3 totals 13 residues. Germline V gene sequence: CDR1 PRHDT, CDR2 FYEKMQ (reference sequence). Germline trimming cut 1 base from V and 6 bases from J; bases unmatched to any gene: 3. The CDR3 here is CASSLDRGFEQYF. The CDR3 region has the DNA TGTGCCAGCAGCTTAGACAGGGGTTTCGAGCAGTACTTC.

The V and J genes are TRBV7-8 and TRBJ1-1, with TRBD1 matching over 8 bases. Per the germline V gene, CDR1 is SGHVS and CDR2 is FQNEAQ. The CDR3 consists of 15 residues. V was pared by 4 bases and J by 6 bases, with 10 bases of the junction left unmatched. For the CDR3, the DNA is TGTGCCAGCAGCTATACTCCTACGGACAGGGCTGAAGCTTTCTTT. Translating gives CASSYTPTDRAEAFF.